The rows below give T cell receptor beta chains drawn from one sample of a study of a mutant IDH1 vaccine in newly diagnosed glioma. Their cognate antigens are unknown. Measured with immunoSEQ multiplex PCR; TCRdb has only the in-frame clones, and not every one. This table holds around 52,000 clones, more than 70% found once. Sequenced here: PBMCs, sampled from a glioma patient whose treatment included an IDH1 peptide vaccine. Receptors were obtained from a woman aged 40 to 50 with glioma. The conserved cysteine and the conserved F or W are not part of the CDR3 here. The D gene is left open where the match is weak.

TRBJ2-3 - 12 TRBV5-4 ASSEDRFTDTQY
TRBJ1-3 TRBD1 15 TRBV5-4 ASSRQLGQGAGNTIY
TRBJ1-5 - 13 TRBV6-1 ASSGRSGLNQPQH
TRBJ2-1 - 16 TRBV14 ASSQELGRPPFRGEQF
TRBJ1-1 TRBD1 13 TRBV9 ASSAETGGGTEAF
TRBJ1-1 - 9 TRBV30 ASSEDTEAF
TRBJ2-5 - 14 TRBV5-1 ASSSPGGGNQETQY
TRBJ2-7 TRBD1 11 TRBV10-3 AITTGQGGEQY
TRBJ2-3 TRBD2 14 TRBV6-5 ASSYSQLAGADTQY
TRBJ2-7 - 14 TRBV6-5 ASSYRGPKSSYEQY
TRBJ1-3 - 9 TRBV9 ASSQGNTIY
TRBJ2-2 - 12 TRBV28 ASSLTGNTGELF